These T cell receptor beta chains were read from a single sample in a study of blood T cell repertoires in COVID-19. Method: immunoSEQ multiplex PCR; TCRdb's copy keeps in-frame clones and lacks some. This sample carries around 98,000 clones, roughly 80% of them seen once, and the ten largest clones take roughly 11%. Sequencing input: peripheral blood. The receptors here all came from a man in his sixties or seventies with active or convalescent COVID-19. CDR3s include the opening cysteine and the closing phenylalanine or tryptophan. The order of the fields is V gene, J gene, clone size, D gene, CDR3 protein, CDR3 DNA. The D gene is left open where the match is weak. Size is stated for part of the rows, as once, few or many counts, or as a class when the clone is expanded.

TRBV3-1/TRBV3-2,TRBJ1-2,.,.,CASSASGEPYTF,TGTGCCAGCAGCGCCTCGGGGGAACCCTACACCTTC
TRBV7-2,TRBJ2-7,.,.,CASRRAVSYLGEQYF,TGTGCCAGCAGAAGAGCGGTGTCCTACTTGGGGGAGCAGTACTTC
TRBV2,TRBJ1-6,.,.,CASTEYSYNSPLHF,TGTGCCAGCACCGAGTACTCCTATAATTCACCCCTCCACTTT
TRBV9,TRBJ2-3,.,TRBD2,CASSTAPTSSNSYTQYF,TGTGCCAGCAGCACGGCACCGACTAGCAGCAACTCATATACGCAGTATTTT
TRBV30,TRBJ1-1,few,.,CAWSVEAFPAFF,TGTGCCTGGAGTGTCGAGGCTTTCCCCGCTTTCTTT
TRBV9,TRBJ1-2,.,.,CASSPTDTRGYTF,TGTGCCAGCAGCCCTACAGACACCCGGGGCTACACCTTC
TRBV30,TRBJ1-2,.,.,CAWSHQFGYTF,TGTGCCTGGAGTCATCAGTTTGGCTACACCTTC
TRBV4-2,TRBJ1-2,.,.,CASSLEGSAGGYTF,TGTGCCAGCAGCCTGGAGGGGAGTGCGGGAGGCTACACCTTC
TRBV19,TRBJ2-1,few,.,CASSVKGLVVNEQFF,TGTGCCAGTAGTGTCAAGGGGCTCGTGGTGAATGAGCAGTTCTTC
TRBV12-3/TRBV12-4,TRBJ1-1,.,.,CATTLGVGAFF,TGTGCCACTACATTAGGGGTTGGAGCTTTCTTT
TRBV7-9,TRBJ2-5,.,TRBD1,CASSLRTGAVQETQYF,TGTGCCAGCAGCCTACGGACAGGGGCGGTCCAAGAGACCCAGTACTTC
TRBV7-6,TRBJ2-1,.,TRBD2,CASSLGGPLAGGYNEQFF,TGTGCCAGCAGCTTAGGGGGCCCACTAGCGGGGGGATACAATGAGCAGTTCTTC
TRBV6-5,TRBJ1-1,.,.,CASSYGGEEAFF,TGTGCCAGCAGTTACGGAGGGGAGGAAGCTTTCTTT
TRBV7-9,TRBJ1-1,once,.,CASSPTGAGGTEAFF,TGTGCCAGCAGCCCCACGGGGGCGGGGGGGACTGAAGCTTTCTTT
TRBV5-1,TRBJ2-5,.,.,CASSLRGQETQYF,TGCGCCAGCAGCTTGCGGGGACAAGAGACCCAGTACTTC
TRBV19,TRBJ2-7,.,TRBD1,CASSIHGTGSYEQYF,TGTGCCAGTAGTATACACGGGACAGGGTCCTACGAGCAGTACTTC
TRBV12-3/TRBV12-4,TRBJ1-1,once,.,CASSLEGGAEAFF,TGTGCCAGCAGTTTGGAGGGAGGGGCTGAAGCTTTCTTT
TRBV5-1,TRBJ1-1,.,.,CASSLGRGWEDTEAFF,TGCGCCAGCAGCTTGGGACGGGGCTGGGAGGACACTGAAGCTTTCTTT
TRBV9,TRBJ2-1,few,TRBD2,CASRSGGSSYNEQFF,TGTGCCAGCAGATCGGGGGGTAGTTCCTACAATGAGCAGTTCTTC
TRBV4-2,TRBJ1-1,few,TRBD1,CASSQEDRPEAFF,TGTGCCAGCAGCCAGGAGGACAGGCCTGAAGCTTTCTTT
TRBV15,TRBJ2-7,.,.,CATSVGLYEQYF,TGTGCCACCAGCGTTGGACTATACGAGCAGTACTTC
TRBV7-8,TRBJ1-5,.,.,CASSLGRGSQPQHF,TGTGCCAGCAGCTTAGGGAGGGGCTCTCAGCCCCAGCATTTT
TRBV29-1,TRBJ2-3,few,TRBD2,CSVVSRGGPDTQYF,TGCAGCGTTGTATCTCGGGGGGGGCCAGATACGCAGTATTTT
TRBV5-6,TRBJ1-5,.,.,CASSLRGASNQPQHF,TGTGCCAGCAGCTTGCGGGGGGCGAGCAATCAGCCCCAGCATTTT
TRBV19,TRBJ2-2,few,.,CASIAAGATGELFF,TGTGCCAGTATTGCGGCGGGGGCGACCGGGGAGCTGTTTTTT
TRBV12-2,TRBJ1-5,.,.,CASRLAGTGGSNQPQHF,TGTGCAAGTCGCTTAGCGGGGACAGGGGGTAGCAATCAGCCCCAGCATTTT
TRBV30,TRBJ1-1,once,TRBD1,CAWSVVPDRRMNTEAFF,TGTGCCTGGAGTGTAGTTCCGGACAGGAGAATGAACACTGAAGCTTTCTTT
TRBV6-1,TRBJ2-7,.,TRBD2,CASSEGLAGTEQYF,TGTGCCAGCAGTGAAGGACTAGCTGGGACCGAGCAGTACTTC
TRBV27,TRBJ2-2,few,.,CASRGSGELFF,TGTGCCAGCAGGGGCAGTGGGGAGCTGTTTTTT
TRBV18,TRBJ1-2,.,.,CASSRRDGGYTF,TGTGCCAGCTCCAGGAGGGATGGTGGCTACACCTTC
TRBV4-1,TRBJ1-2,.,.,CASSQVGGYGYTF,TGCGCCAGCAGCCAAGTCGGGGGGTATGGCTACACCTTC
TRBV4-3,TRBJ1-1,.,.,CASSQEWRESEAFF,TGCGCCAGCAGCCAAGAGTGGAGGGAGTCTGAAGCTTTCTTT
TRBV7-6,TRBJ2-1,.,.,CASSLRGGANQYNEQFF,TGTGCCAGCAGCTTACGTGGGGGGGCCAATCAGTACAATGAGCAGTTCTTC
TRBV9,TRBJ2-3,.,TRBD2,CASSVVSRGGGSTDTQYF,TGTGCCAGCAGCGTAGTTTCTCGGGGGGGAGGTTCAACAGATACGCAGTATTTT
TRBV2,TRBJ1-2,.,TRBD1,CASRNPGQGFNYGYTF,TGTGCCAGCAGGAATCCGGGACAGGGGTTTAACTATGGCTACACCTTC
TRBV6-4,TRBJ2-3,.,TRBD2,CASSRTSGGSGDTQYF,TGTGCCAGCAGCCGGACTAGCGGGGGGTCTGGGGATACGCAGTATTTT
TRBV28,TRBJ1-6,.,.,CASSLPYRSPLHF,TGTGCCAGCAGTTTACCTTACAGGTCACCCCTCCACTTT
TRBV7-9,TRBJ2-7,.,.,CASSLDGRGYEQYF,TGTGCCAGCAGCTTAGATGGCAGGGGCTACGAGCAGTACTTC
TRBV20-1,TRBJ2-3,.,TRBD2,CSASASGARVQYF,TGCAGTGCTAGTGCTAGCGGGGCCCGTGTACAGTATTTT
TRBV19,TRBJ1-2,once,.,CASSIASQGMIVGYTF,TGTGCCAGTAGTATAGCCTCACAGGGTATGATCGTCGGCTACACCTTC
TRBV5-1,TRBJ1-2,.,TRBD1,CASSFGTGYGYTF,TGCGCCAGCAGCTTCGGGACAGGCTATGGCTACACCTTC
TRBV11-2,TRBJ2-2,.,TRBD2,CASSLVGGNAGELFF,TGTGCCAGCAGCCTGGTCGGGGGGAACGCCGGGGAGCTGTTTTTT
TRBV9,TRBJ1-3,.,TRBD1,CASSVEQGSGNTIYF,TGTGCCAGCAGCGTAGAACAGGGGTCCGGAAACACCATATATTTT
TRBV2,TRBJ2-2,few,TRBD1,CASRKTGGPGELFF,TGTGCCAGCAGGAAGACAGGGGGCCCCGGGGAGCTGTTTTTT
TRBV7-3,TRBJ1-1,few,.,CASSAGMNTEAFF,TGTGCCAGCAGTGCGGGAATGAACACTGAAGCTTTCTTT
TRBV10-2,TRBJ1-4,few,.,CASGYQAQPNEKLFF,TGCGCCAGCGGTTATCAGGCACAGCCTAATGAAAAACTGTTTTTT
TRBV12-3/TRBV12-4,TRBJ2-3,.,.,CASSLGPVYTQYF,TGTGCCAGCAGTTTAGGGCCCGTATATACGCAGTATTTT
TRBV2,TRBJ2-3,.,TRBD1,CASSEGTGIDTQYF,TGTGCCAGCAGTGAAGGGACAGGGATAGATACGCAGTATTTT
TRBV3-1/TRBV3-2,TRBJ1-2,.,.,CASSGSVNYGYTF,TGTGCCAGCAGCGGGAGCGTTAACTATGGCTACACCTTC
TRBV16,TRBJ1-5,.,.,CASSPGPGAGQPQHF,TGTGCCAGCAGCCCCGGTCCGGGTGCGGGTCAGCCCCAGCATTTT
TRBV4-3,TRBJ1-4,.,.,CASSAGFEKLFF,TGCGCCAGCTCCGCAGGGTTTGAAAAACTGTTTTTT
TRBV10-3,TRBJ2-7,.,.,CAISEQREQYF,TGTGCCATCAGTGAACAACGCGAGCAGTACTTC
TRBV12-5,TRBJ1-5,few,TRBD1,CASGLSQGAQHF,TGTGCTAGTGGTTTGTCCCAGGGGGCTCAGCATTTT
TRBV5-4,TRBJ2-5,.,.,CASSLPRSETQYF,TGTGCCAGCAGCTTACCTAGATCAGAGACCCAGTACTTC
TRBV4-2,TRBJ1-3,.,TRBD1,CASSQQSGTVTGNTIYF,TGTGCCAGCAGCCAGCAATCCGGGACAGTAACTGGAAACACCATATATTTT
TRBV5-6,TRBJ1-4,.,.,CASSGQGLGEKLFF,TGTGCCAGCAGCGGCCAGGGGCTAGGCGAAAAACTGTTTTTT
TRBV4-1,TRBJ1-1,.,.,CASSPRGENTEAFF,TGCGCCAGCAGCCCTCGAGGTGAGAACACTGAAGCTTTCTTT
TRBV2,TRBJ2-5,.,TRBD2,CASSAGVASGGEETQYF,TGTGCCAGCAGTGCGGGGGTGGCTAGCGGGGGCGAAGAGACCCAGTACTTC